This T cell receptor (beta chain) was found in a study of shared clonotypes between healthy human individuals. None of the donors, who were healthy HIV-negative adults, had recently had acute infections or vaccinations. Original handling: Filtering of immunoSEQ junctional sequences could not match full-length read filtering. TCRdb's copy holds only in-frame clones and misses some; the assay was immunoSEQ multiplex PCR. V, J and clone size reflect that table, while D and trimming were determined from the DNA. The sample records around 1.4 million clones, around 98.5% being singletons. The source material was naive CD4+ T cells sorted from blood. Subset given: CD45RA+ positively selected. This sequence originates from a man aged 30 to 39 in good health.

CDR3 coding DNA: TGCAGCCATCGTGGGGCAGGGGGCGTGGACGAGCAGTACTTC. Protein sequence: CSHRGAGGVDEQYF. The chain employs TRBV29-1 and TRBJ2-7; 8 nucleotides align to TRBD1. Trimming cost V 8 bases and J 5 bases; bases outside gene matches: 14. This CDR3 comprises 14 residues. Per germline, CDR1 SQVTM and CDR2 ANQGSEA.